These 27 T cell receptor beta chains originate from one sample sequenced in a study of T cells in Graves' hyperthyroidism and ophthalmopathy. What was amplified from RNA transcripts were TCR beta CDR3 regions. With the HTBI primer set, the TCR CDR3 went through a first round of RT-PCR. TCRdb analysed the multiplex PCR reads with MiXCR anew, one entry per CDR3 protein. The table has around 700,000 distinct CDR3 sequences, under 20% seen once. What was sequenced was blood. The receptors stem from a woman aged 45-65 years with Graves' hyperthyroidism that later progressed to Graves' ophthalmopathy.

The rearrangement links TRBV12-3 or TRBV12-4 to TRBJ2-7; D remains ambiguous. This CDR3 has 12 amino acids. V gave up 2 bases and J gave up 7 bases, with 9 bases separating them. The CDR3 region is CASSLWLVEQYF. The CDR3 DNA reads TGTGCCAGCAGTTTATGGTTGGTAGAGCAGTACTTC.

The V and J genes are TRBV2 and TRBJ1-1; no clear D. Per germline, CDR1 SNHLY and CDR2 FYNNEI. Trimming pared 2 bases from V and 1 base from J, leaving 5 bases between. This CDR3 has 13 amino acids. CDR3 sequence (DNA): TGTGCCAGCAGTGAACGGAGGAACACTGAAGCTTTCTTT. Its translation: CASSERRNTEAFF.

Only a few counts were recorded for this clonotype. CDR3: CASSEGGNYEQYF. In nucleotides, the CDR3 is TGTGCCAGCAGCGAGGGTGGGAACTACGAGCAGTACTTC. J is TRBJ2-7 and V is TRBV9; D is undetermined. The germline V gene encodes CDR1 SGDLS and CDR2 YYNGEE. This CDR3 has 13 residues. Trimming took 3 bases from V and 3 from J, leaving 10 bases between them.

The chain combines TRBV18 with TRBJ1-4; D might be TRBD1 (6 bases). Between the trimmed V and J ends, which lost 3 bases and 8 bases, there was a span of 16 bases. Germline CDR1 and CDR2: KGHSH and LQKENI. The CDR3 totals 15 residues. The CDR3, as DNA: TGTGCCAGCTCACCCGTAGTACAGGGTGGCGAAAAACTGTTTTTT. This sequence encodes CASSPVVQGGEKLFF.

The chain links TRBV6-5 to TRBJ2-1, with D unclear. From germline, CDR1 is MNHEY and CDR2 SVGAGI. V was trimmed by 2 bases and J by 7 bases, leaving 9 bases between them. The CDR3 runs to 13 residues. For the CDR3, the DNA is TGTGCCAGCAGTTACGGAATCGGGAATGAGCAGTTCTTC. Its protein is CASSYGIGNEQFF.

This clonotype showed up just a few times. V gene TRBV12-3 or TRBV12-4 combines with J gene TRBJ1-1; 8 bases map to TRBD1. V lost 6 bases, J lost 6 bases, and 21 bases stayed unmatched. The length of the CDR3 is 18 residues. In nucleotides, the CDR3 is TGTGCCAGCAGACCCACCATCGGACAGGGAAAGGCTTTGGCTGAAGCTTTCTTT. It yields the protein CASRPTIGQGKALAEAFF.

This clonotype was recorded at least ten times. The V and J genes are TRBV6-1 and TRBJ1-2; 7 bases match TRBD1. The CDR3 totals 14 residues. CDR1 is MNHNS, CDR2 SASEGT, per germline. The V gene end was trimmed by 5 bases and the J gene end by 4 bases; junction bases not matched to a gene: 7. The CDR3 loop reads CASSPGQLIYGYTF. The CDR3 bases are TGTGCCAGCAGTCCGGGACAGCTCATCTATGGCTACACCTTC.

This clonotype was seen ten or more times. Written as DNA, the CDR3 is TGTGCCAGCAGTAGCCGGACAGGGGGCGCGCGGGGTGCCTACGAGCAGTACTTC. Protein: CASSSRTGGARGAYEQYF. The gene calls are TRBV2 and TRBJ2-7; 11 bases agree with TRBD1. The junction had 14 bases not matched to a gene; V was cut back by 5 bases and J by 2 bases. The CDR3 covers 18 residues. The germline V gene encodes CDR1 SNHLY and CDR2 FYNNEI.

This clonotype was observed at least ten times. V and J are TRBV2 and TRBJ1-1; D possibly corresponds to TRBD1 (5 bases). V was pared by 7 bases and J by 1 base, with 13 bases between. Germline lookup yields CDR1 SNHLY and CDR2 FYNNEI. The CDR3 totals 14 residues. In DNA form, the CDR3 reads TGTGCCAGCAACCTGATTCAGGGGAACACTGAAGCTTTCTTT. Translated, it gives CASNLIQGNTEAFF.

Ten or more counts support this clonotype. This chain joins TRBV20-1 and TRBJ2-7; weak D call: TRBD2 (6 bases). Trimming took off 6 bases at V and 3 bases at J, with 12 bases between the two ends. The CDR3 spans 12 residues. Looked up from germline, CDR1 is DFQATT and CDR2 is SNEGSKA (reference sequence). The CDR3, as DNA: TGCAGTGCCCCCACTAGCAGCTACGAGCAGTACTTC. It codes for CSAPTSSYEQYF.

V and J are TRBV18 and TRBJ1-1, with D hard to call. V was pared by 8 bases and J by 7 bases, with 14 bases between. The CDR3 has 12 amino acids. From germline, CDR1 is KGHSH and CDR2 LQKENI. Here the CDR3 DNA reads TGTGCCAGCGCCAAGGACTCCGTTGAAGCTTTCTTT. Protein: CASAKDSVEAFF.

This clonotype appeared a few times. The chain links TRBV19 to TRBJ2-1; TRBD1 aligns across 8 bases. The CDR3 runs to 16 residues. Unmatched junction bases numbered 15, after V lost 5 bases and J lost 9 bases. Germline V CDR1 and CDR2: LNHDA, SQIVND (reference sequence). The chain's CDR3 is CASSAQRDRSNSEQFF. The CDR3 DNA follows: TGTGCCAGTAGTGCTCAAAGGGACAGGTCTAATAGTGAGCAGTTCTTC.

The DNA of the CDR3 is TGCAGTGCTAACAGGGGGGACTATAATTCACCCCTCCACTTT. Translating gives CSANRGDYNSPLHF. The V gene is TRBV20-1, the J gene TRBJ1-6; 8 bases map to TRBD1. This CDR3 is built from 14 residues. CDR1 is DFQATT and CDR2 is SNEGSKA in the germline V gene (reference sequence). V was pared by 4 bases and J by 3 bases, with 2 bases of the junction left unmatched.

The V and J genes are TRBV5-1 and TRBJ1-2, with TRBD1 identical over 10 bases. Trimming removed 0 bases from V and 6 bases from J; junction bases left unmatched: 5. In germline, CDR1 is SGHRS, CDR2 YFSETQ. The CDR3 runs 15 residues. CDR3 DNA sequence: TGCGCCAGCAGCTTGGGACAGGGGGCTCGGGATGGCTACACCTTC. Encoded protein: CASSLGQGARDGYTF.

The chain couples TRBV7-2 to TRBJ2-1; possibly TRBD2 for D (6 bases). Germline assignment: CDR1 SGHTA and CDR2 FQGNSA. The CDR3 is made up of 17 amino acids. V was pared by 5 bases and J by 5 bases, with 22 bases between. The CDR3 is CASSAGTPGLRNNEQFF. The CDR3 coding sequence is TGTGCCAGCAGCGCCGGGACCCCGGGACTCCGAAACAATGAGCAGTTCTTC.

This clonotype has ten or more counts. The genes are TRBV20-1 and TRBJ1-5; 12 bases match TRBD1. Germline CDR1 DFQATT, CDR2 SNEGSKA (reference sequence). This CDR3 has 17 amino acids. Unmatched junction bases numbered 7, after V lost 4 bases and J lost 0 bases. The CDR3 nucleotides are TGCAGTGCTATCCCGGGACAGGGGGCCGGTAGCAATCAGCCCCAGCATTTT. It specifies CSAIPGQGAGSNQPQHF.

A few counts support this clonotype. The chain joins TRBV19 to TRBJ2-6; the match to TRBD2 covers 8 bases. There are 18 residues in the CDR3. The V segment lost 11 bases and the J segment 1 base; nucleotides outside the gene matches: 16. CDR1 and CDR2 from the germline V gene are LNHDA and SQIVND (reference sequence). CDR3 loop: CASSGGGDLVSGANVLTF. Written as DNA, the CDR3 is TGTGCCTCCTCCGGGGGGGGGGATCTAGTTTCTGGGGCCAACGTCCTGACTTTC.

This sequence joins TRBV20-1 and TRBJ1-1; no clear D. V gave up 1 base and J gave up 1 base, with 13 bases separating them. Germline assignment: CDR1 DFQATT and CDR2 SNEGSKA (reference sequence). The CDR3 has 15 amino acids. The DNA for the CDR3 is TGCAGTGCTAGAGGTCTGGACCGTCCGAACACTGAAGCTTTCTTT. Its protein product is CSARGLDRPNTEAFF.

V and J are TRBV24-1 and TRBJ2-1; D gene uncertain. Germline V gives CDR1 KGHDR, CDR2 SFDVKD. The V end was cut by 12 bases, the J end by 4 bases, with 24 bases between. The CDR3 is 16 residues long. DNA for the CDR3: TGTGCCCCTGGCGACGACACCATTTATCCATACAATGAGCAGTTCTTC. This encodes CAPGDDTIYPYNEQFF.

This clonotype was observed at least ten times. The CDR3 loop reads CASSRTGTLSGELFF. CDR3 coding DNA: TGTGCCAGCAGTCGTACGGGGACCCTGTCCGGGGAGCTGTTTTTT. The chain joins TRBV6-1 to TRBJ2-2; D possibly matches TRBD1 or TRBD2 (5 bases each). The CDR3 spans 15 residues. With 5 bases removed from V and 6 bases from J, the gap between germline ends came to 16 bases. Germline V lookup: CDR1 MNHNS, CDR2 SASEGT.

The CDR3 region has the DNA TGTGCCAGCAGCACACGCGGGGGGACCTCCTACAATGAGCAGTTCTTC. It yields the protein CASSTRGGTSYNEQFF. V and J are TRBV12-3 or TRBV12-4 and TRBJ2-1; 8 bases fit TRBD2. J was trimmed by 0 bases and V by 6 bases; bases with no gene match: 7. The CDR3 totals 16 residues.

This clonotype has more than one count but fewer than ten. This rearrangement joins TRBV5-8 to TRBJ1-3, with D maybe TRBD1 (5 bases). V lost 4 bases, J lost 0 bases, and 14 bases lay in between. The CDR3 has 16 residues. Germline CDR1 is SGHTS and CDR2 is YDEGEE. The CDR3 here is CASSPGLAYSGNTIYF. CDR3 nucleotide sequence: TGTGCCAGCAGCCCGGGACTCGCCTACTCTGGAAACACCATATATTTT. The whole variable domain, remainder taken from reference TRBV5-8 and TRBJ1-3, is EAGVTQSPTHLIKTRGQQATLRCSPISGHTSVYWYQQALGLGLQFLLWYDEGEERNRGNFPPRFSGRQFPNYSSELNVNALELEDSALYLCASSPGLAYSGNTIYFGEGSWLTVV.

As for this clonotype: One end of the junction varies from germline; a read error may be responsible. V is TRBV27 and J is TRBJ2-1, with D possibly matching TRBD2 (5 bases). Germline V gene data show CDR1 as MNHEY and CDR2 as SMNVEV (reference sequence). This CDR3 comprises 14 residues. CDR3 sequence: CASSWESSCNEQFF. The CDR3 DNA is TGTGCCAGCAGTTGGGAGAGCTCCTGCAATGAGCAGTTCTTC.

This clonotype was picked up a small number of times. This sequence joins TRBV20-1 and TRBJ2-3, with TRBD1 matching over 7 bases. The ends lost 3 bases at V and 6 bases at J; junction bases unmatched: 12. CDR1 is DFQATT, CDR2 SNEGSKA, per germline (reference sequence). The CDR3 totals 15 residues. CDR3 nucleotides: TGCAGTGCTAGTCCCATACGATACAGGGGTGATACGCAGTATTTT. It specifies CSASPIRYRGDTQYF.

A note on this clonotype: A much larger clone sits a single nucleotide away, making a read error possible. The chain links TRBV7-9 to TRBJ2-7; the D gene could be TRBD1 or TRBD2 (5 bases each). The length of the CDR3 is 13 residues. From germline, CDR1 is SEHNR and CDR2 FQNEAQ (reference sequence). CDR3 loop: CVSDGTVVGEQYF. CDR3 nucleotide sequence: TGTGTCAGTGATGGGACGGTTGTTGGGGAGCAGTACTTC.

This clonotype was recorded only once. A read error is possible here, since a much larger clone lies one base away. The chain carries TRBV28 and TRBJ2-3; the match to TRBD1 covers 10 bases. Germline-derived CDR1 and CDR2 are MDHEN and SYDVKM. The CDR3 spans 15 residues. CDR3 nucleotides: TGTGCCAGCGGTTTAGCGGGACAGGGGACAGATACGCAGTATTTT. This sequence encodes CASGLAGQGTDTQYF.

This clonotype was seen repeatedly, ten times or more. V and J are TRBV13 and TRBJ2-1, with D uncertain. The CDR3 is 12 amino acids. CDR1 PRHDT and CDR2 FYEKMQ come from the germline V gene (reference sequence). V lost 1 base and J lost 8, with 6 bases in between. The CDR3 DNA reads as TGTGCCAGCAGCTTAGTTGCGGATGAGCAGTTCTTC. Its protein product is CASSLVADEQFF.